This T cell receptor (beta chain) was profiled in a study of radiotherapy plus CTLA-4 blockade in lung cancer. Study in general: Among all patients, more than 15% showed objective responses, while 30% to 35% had disease control. Study-level points and caveats: Clones derived from tumor TCRs expanded in blood after radiotherapy plus ipilimumab.

Losses at the gene ends were 4 bases for V and 0 bases for J; bases not matched to a gene: 4. The CDR3 consists of 16 residues. In germline, CDR1 is LNHDA, CDR2 SQIVND (reference sequence). With ipilimumab providing CTLA-4 blockade, focal radiation was administered to patients who had chemo-refractory metastatic non-small-cell lung cancer. Assay used: immunoSEQ multiplex PCR; TCRdb lists only in-frame clones, some missing. The sample has about 14,000 clones; about 90% are singletons. On this clone: Its antigen is not known.

This specimen was peripheral blood, taken from a patient treated with radiotherapy plus ipilimumab. J is TRBJ1-4 and V is TRBV19; 8 bases match TRBD1. This TCR came from a human donor with non-small cell lung cancer that progressed on radiotherapy plus ipilimumab. Some clones in this sample may be carry-over from other donors' samples. CDR3 sequence: CASSNDRGATNEKLFF. Written as DNA, the CDR3 is TGTGCCAGTAGTAATGACAGGGGCGCAACTAATGAAAAACTGTTTTTT.